One sample yielded the 31 T cell receptor beta chains listed below, sequenced in a study of T cell repertoires in cytomegalovirus infection. TCRdb re-derived calls from the reads in MiXCR, one entry per CDR3 protein. The sample lists roughly 860,000 distinct CDR3 sequences, over 25% occurring once. These receptors have no known antigen. The material was cultured CD8+ T cells from PBMCs, obtained from culture after CMV antigen stimulation. These receptor sequences come from a human donor in good health (CMV status not recorded). Some clones in this sample may be carry-over from other donors' samples.

This clonotype showed up just a few times. The rearrangement uses TRBV27 and TRBJ2-5; D is ambiguous. Germline V lookup: CDR1 MNHEY, CDR2 SMNVEV (reference sequence). The CDR3 covers 13 residues. Trimming took 4 bases from V and 5 from J, leaving 11 bases between them. The CDR3 region is CASSSNVRETQYF. In DNA form, the CDR3 reads TGTGCCAGCAGTTCAAACGTGCGGGAGACCCAGTACTTC.

In its sample, this clonotype was seen a few times. This rearrangement joins TRBV5-4 to TRBJ1-1, with a possible D match to TRBD1 (6 bases). Germline V CDR1 and CDR2: SGHNT, YYREEE (reference sequence). The germline V and J ends were trimmed by 0 bases and 4 bases, with 10 bases remaining between them. The CDR3 spans 14 residues. For the CDR3, the DNA is TGTGCCAGCAGCTTGGTGCTAGGGGGCACTGAAGCTTTCTTT. As protein: CASSLVLGGTEAFF.

The genes are TRBV19 and TRBJ1-1; D gene unclear. Germline V gene data show CDR1 as LNHDA and CDR2 as SQIVND (reference sequence). Deletions cut 1 base from V and 1 base from J, with 10 bases between. The CDR3 contains 15 residues. CDR3 coding DNA: TGTGCCAGTAGTATAGTTCCAGTGAAGAACACTGAAGCTTTCTTT. It specifies CASSIVPVKNTEAFF.

This sequence joins TRBV4-1 and TRBJ1-1; TRBD1 aligns across 7 bases. J gave up 1 base and V 2 bases, and 10 bases lay outside the gene matches. Per germline, CDR1 MGHRA and CDR2 YSYEKL. The CDR3 covers 17 residues. CDR3 DNA sequence: TGCGCCAGCAGCCAACAAGACAGGGCCGTTTGGAACACTGAAGCTTTCTTT. This translates into CASSQQDRAVWNTEAFF.

The table lists this clonotype with a few counts. The rearrangement uses TRBV27 and TRBJ1-1; 7 bases align to TRBD1. The CDR3 is 15 residues long. Per germline, CDR1 MNHEY and CDR2 SMNVEV (reference sequence). V shed 3 bases, J shed 3 bases, and the junction held 7 bases outside the gene matches. CDR3 amino acids: CASSLGRGSDTEAFF. CDR3 DNA: TGTGCCAGCAGTTTGGGCAGGGGGTCCGACACTGAAGCTTTCTTT.

In this sample, this clonotype turned up a few times. This chain joins TRBV24-1 and TRBJ2-3; D gene ambiguous. The CDR3 runs 17 residues. Germline loops: CDR1 KGHDR, CDR2 SFDVKD. V lost 3 bases to trimming and J lost 3 bases, with 18 bases between them. Here the CDR3 DNA reads TGTGCCACCAGTGATCCCGGCTCTATCTTAGGGACAGATACGCAGTATTTT. It encodes CATSDPGSILGTDTQYF.

This clonotype was found a few times. The rearrangement uses TRBV12-3 or TRBV12-4 and TRBJ1-5; 7 bases agree with TRBD1. The J segment lost 1 base and the V segment lost 5 bases, leaving 8 bases of the junction unmatched. This CDR3 is built from 16 residues. CDR3 amino acids: CASSALGGQSNQPQHF. The CDR3 DNA follows: TGTGCCAGCAGTGCTTTAGGGGGCCAGAGCAATCAGCCCCAGCATTTT.

This clonotype appeared a single time. The chain carries TRBV20-1 and TRBJ1-1, with a tentative D call TRBD1 (6 bases). CDR3 length: 13 amino acids. Germline V gene lookup returns CDR1 DFQATT and CDR2 SNEGSKA (reference sequence). Trimming cost V 3 bases and J 4 bases, with 12 bases left between them. The CDR3: CSARWGASTEAFF. For the CDR3, the DNA is TGCAGTGCTAGGTGGGGGGCGAGCACTGAAGCTTTCTTT.

J is TRBJ2-1 and V is TRBV6-2 or TRBV6-3; TRBD1 aligns across 10 bases. The CDR3 sequence is 14 residues long. CDR1 is MNHEY and CDR2 is SVGEGT in the germline V gene. V shed 0 bases and J 8 bases; nucleotides not matched to a gene: 1. The CDR3 coding sequence is TGTGCCAGCAGTTACTCGACAGGGGGCGATGAGCAGTTCTTC. This translates into CASSYSTGGDEQFF.

DNA for the CDR3: TGCGCCAGCAAAGGACAGCACTACGAGCAGTACGTC. Its protein product is CASKGQHYEQYV. The chain has TRBV23-1 and TRBJ2-7; TRBD1 might be the D (6 bases). Being an ORF, TRBV23-1 has a function that is uncertain. V shed 7 bases and J shed 3 bases, with 10 bases lying between them. There are 12 residues in the CDR3.

This clonotype has more than one count but fewer than ten. This chain uses TRBV6-6 with TRBJ2-1, with 13 bases aligning to TRBD2. The CDR3 is made up of 20 amino acids. Germline CDR1 and CDR2: MNHNY and SVGAGI (reference sequence). V dropped 5 bases and J dropped 0; count of bases not matched to a gene: 13. This CDR3 is CASSPQGRLAGGYSYNEQFF. CDR3 in DNA: TGTGCCAGCAGTCCCCAGGGCCGACTAGCGGGGGGCTACTCCTACAATGAGCAGTTCTTC.

The chain recombines TRBV12-3 or TRBV12-4 with TRBJ2-2; D is ambiguous. V lost 4 bases and J 10 bases, leaving 10 bases between the germline ends. The CDR3 has 12 amino acids. The CDR3 DNA sequence: TGTGCCAGCAGTTCATTGGGCGAGGAGCTGTTTTTT. The encoded protein is CASSSLGEELFF.

This clonotype has ten or more counts. The chain is built from TRBV10-3 and TRBJ1-1; D gene ambiguous. Per the germline V gene, CDR1 is ENHRY and CDR2 is SYGVKD. V lost 6 bases and J lost 3, with 8 bases in between. This CDR3 comprises 12 residues. CDR3 nucleotides: TGTGCCATCAGCGGCGGGGACACTGAAGCTTTCTTT. It specifies CAISGGDTEAFF.

This clonotype was detected a few times. The chain employs TRBV27 and TRBJ2-7, with 8 bases aligning to TRBD1. The V gene end was trimmed by 6 bases and the J gene end by 2 bases; junction bases not matched to a gene: 9. This CDR3 region has 15 residues. From germline, CDR1 is MNHEY and CDR2 SMNVEV (reference sequence). The CDR3 here is CASSRGTGSAYEQYF. The CDR3 nucleotides read TGTGCCAGCAGCCGCGGGACAGGCTCAGCCTACGAGCAGTACTTC.

J is TRBJ2-3 and V is TRBV2; a weak D match, TRBD1 (6 bases). Trimming removed 3 bases at V and 6 bases at J, with 10 bases between. This CDR3 region has 13 residues. CDR1 and CDR2 (germline): SNHLY, FYNNEI. CDR3: CASSDRGMDTQYF. The CDR3, as DNA: TGTGCCAGCAGTGATAGGGGGATGGATACGCAGTATTTT.

There are a few counts of this clonotype. This chain uses TRBV4-1 with TRBJ2-3, with 9 bases lining up with TRBD2. V trimming: 1 base; J trimming: 2 bases; junction bases outside the gene matches: 4. The CDR3 loop spans 16 amino acids. Germline CDR1 reads MGHRA; CDR2 reads YSYEKL. DNA of the CDR3: TGCGCCAGCAGCCAAGTCGTAGCGGGGGCCACAGATACGCAGTATTTT. As protein: CASSQVVAGATDTQYF.

This clonotype was recorded a few times. The chain uses TRBV6-5 and TRBJ1-1; D might be TRBD1 (5 bases). Trimming pared 6 bases from V and 1 base from J, leaving 18 bases between. The CDR3 spans 16 residues. CDR1 and CDR2 (germline): MNHEY, SVGAGI. The CDR3 nucleotides are TGTGCCAGCAGGACAATACCGGGACTCCCGAACACTGAAGCTTTCTTT. Protein: CASRTIPGLPNTEAFF.

The table lists this clonotype with a few counts. This chain uses TRBV2 with TRBJ1-2, with D unclear. CDR3 length: 13 residues. Per the germline V gene, CDR1 is SNHLY and CDR2 is FYNNEI. The V end was cut by 8 bases, the J end by 2 bases, with 12 bases between. Written as DNA, the CDR3 is TGTGCCAGCCCCGACCAGGAGAACTATGGCTACACCTTC. Translating it yields CASPDQENYGYTF.

This chain connects TRBV11-2 to TRBJ2-1, with 11 nucleotides matching TRBD1. This CDR3 is 17 amino acids long. The V gene end was trimmed by 1 base and the J gene end by 7 bases; junction bases not matched to a gene: 9. Germline CDR1 reads SGHAT; CDR2 reads FQNNGV. CDR3 nucleotide sequence: TGTGCCAGCAGCTTAGTCGGGACAGGGGGGCTAAGAAATGAGCAGTTCTTC. Protein: CASSLVGTGGLRNEQFF. Full variable domain (remainder filled in from reference TRBV11-2 and TRBJ2-1): EAGVAQSPRYKIIEKRQSVAFWCNPISGHATLYWYQQILGQGPKLLIQFQNNGVVDDSQLPKDRFSAERLKGVDSTLKIQPAKLEDSAVYLCASSLVGTGGLRNEQFFGPGTRLTVL.

V is TRBV6-2 or TRBV6-3 and J is TRBJ1-1; TRBD1 might be the D (5 bases). This CDR3 region has 16 residues. In germline, CDR1 is MNHEY, CDR2 SVGEGT. Trimming cost V 0 bases and J 1 base, with 12 bases left between them. This CDR3 reads CASSYSKTGSNTEAFF. CDR3 bases: TGTGCCAGCAGTTACTCGAAAACAGGCTCGAACACTGAAGCTTTCTTT.

This clonotype was seen many times. Mismatch with germline at one junction end may stem from a read error. V gene TRBV7-7 combines with J gene TRBJ2-5; 8 positions match TRBD2. The length of the CDR3 is 16 residues. CDR1 is SSHAT and CDR2 is FNYEAQ in the germline V gene (reference sequence). The CDR3 region has the DNA TGTGCTAGCAGCTTAGGGAGCGGGGGTATACAAGAGACCCAGTACTTC. As protein: CASSLGSGGIQETQYF.

V gene TRBV12-3 or TRBV12-4 combines with J gene TRBJ1-6; 7 nucleotides align to TRBD1. The trim removed 10 bases at V and 7 bases at J, leaving 10 bases unmatched. The CDR3 loop spans 14 amino acids. The CDR3 region is CATSDREVNSPLHF. CDR3 sequence (DNA): TGTGCCACGTCAGACAGGGAAGTGAATTCACCCCTCCACTTT.

The chain has TRBV19 and TRBJ1-1, with TRBD1 matching 8 bases. This CDR3 contains 14 residues. CDR1 and CDR2 (germline): LNHDA, SQIVND (reference sequence). The ends lost 3 bases at V and 3 bases at J; junction bases unmatched: 3. In DNA, the CDR3 is TGTGCCAGTAGTATCGGACAGGGCTACACTGAAGCTTTCTTT. Its translation is CASSIGQGYTEAFF.

The chain links TRBV5-4 to TRBJ2-5; possible D gene TRBD1, 7 bases. The CDR3 runs 14 residues. Germline-derived CDR1 and CDR2 are SGHNT and YYREEE (reference sequence). With 0 bases removed from V and 7 bases from J, the gap between germline ends came to 13 bases. CDR3 region: CASSLEAEGATQYF. In nucleotides, the CDR3 is TGTGCCAGCAGCTTGGAAGCGGAGGGGGCGACCCAGTACTTC.

This chain joins TRBV5-1 and TRBJ2-1; D gene unclear. This CDR3 contains 14 residues. Germline loops: CDR1 SGHRS, CDR2 YFSETQ. The ends were cut back, 0 bases at V and 5 bases at J, with 9 bases in the middle. CDR3 in amino acids: CASSLAPPNNEQFF. The CDR3 bases are TGCGCCAGCAGCTTGGCCCCCCCGAACAATGAGCAGTTCTTC.

This clonotype was observed a few times. This rearrangement joins TRBV24-1 to TRBJ2-5; D is undetermined. Germline values: CDR1 KGHDR, CDR2 SFDVKD. V lost 4 bases and J lost 13, with 18 bases in between. The CDR3 has 13 residues. CDR3 sequence reads: CATSDTGQFPRYF. The DNA for the CDR3 is TGTGCCACCAGTGACACGGGCCAATTCCCCAGGTACTTC.

This clonotype was recorded at least ten times. The chain is built from TRBV7-8 and TRBJ1-2; a possible D gene is TRBD1 (5 bases). Germline V gene lookup returns CDR1 SGHVS and CDR2 FQNEAQ. This CDR3 contains 13 residues. V was clipped by 5 bases and J by 4 bases, with 11 bases between them. The CDR3, as DNA: TGTGCCAGCAGCCCCTCGAGGGGCTATGGCTACACCTTC. It translates to CASSPSRGYGYTF.

In this sample, this clonotype turned up a few times. V is TRBV28 and J is TRBJ1-6, with D unresolved. Germline V CDR1 and CDR2: MDHEN, SYDVKM. V was trimmed by 6 bases and J by 10 bases, leaving 16 bases between them. The CDR3 runs to 14 residues. The CDR3 loop is CASRDLGGHSPLHF. DNA for the CDR3: TGTGCCAGCAGGGATCTGGGTGGCCACTCACCCCTCCACTTT. The whole variable domain, remainder taken from reference TRBV28 and TRBJ1-6, is DVKVTQSSRYLVKRTGEKVFLECVQDMDHENMFWYRQDPGLGLRLIYFSYDVKMKEKGDIPEGYSVSREKKERFSLILESASTNQTSMYLCASRDLGGHSPLHFGNGTRLTVT.

The rearrangement uses TRBV20-1 and TRBJ2-7; weak D call: TRBD2 (6 bases). Germline lookup yields CDR1 DFQATT and CDR2 SNEGSKA (reference sequence). CDR3 length: 13 amino acids. V dropped 2 bases and J dropped 0 bases, with 8 bases sitting between them. The CDR3 here is CSARQGLSYEQYF. Written as DNA, the CDR3 is TGCAGTGCTAGACAGGGACTCTCCTACGAGCAGTACTTC.

The V gene is TRBV4-3, the J gene TRBJ2-2; D not certain. V was trimmed by 5 bases and J by 1 base, leaving 14 bases between them. Germline values: CDR1 LGHNA, CDR2 YSLEER. The CDR3 contains 16 residues. CDR3: CASSYYPGKNTGELFF. The CDR3 DNA follows: TGCGCCAGCAGCTACTACCCTGGGAAGAACACCGGGGAGCTGTTTTTT.

This chain connects TRBV6-7 to TRBJ2-3, with 8 bases fitting TRBD1. TRBV6-7 is recorded as an ORF, its role being uncertain. The CDR3 has 16 residues. V dropped 7 bases and J dropped 7; count of bases not matched to a gene: 16. The CDR3 loop reads CASKDIRGRGGNTQYF. The CDR3 nucleotides are TGTGCCAGCAAGGACATCAGGGGGCGGGGAGGAAATACGCAGTATTTT.